The entry below describes one T cell receptor beta chain. Its target is not known. V was clipped by 2 bases and J by 3 bases; unmatched bases: 9. The CDR3 is 16 residues long. Per germline, CDR1 ENHRY and CDR2 SYGVKD. Every donor, a Caucasian adult, lived in Nashville, Tennessee. This record belongs to a study of shared clonotypes between healthy human individuals. Points from the study as a whole: When naive CD4 clonotypes were compared across a handful of donors, approximately 5% were shared.

Generated by immunoSEQ multiplex PCR, the TCRdb table keeps only in-frame clones and is missing some. The table has roughly 2,500,000 clones, over 85% seen once; the top ten hold about 0.34%. This TCR was sampled from a man aged 18 to 30 in good health. Some clones in this sample may be carry-over from other donors' samples. Sequencing input: naive CD4+ T cells from PBMCs. The sample's subset: CD45RA+ positively selected. This chain links TRBV10-3 with TRBJ1-2; TRBD1 matches at 7 bases. As DNA, the CDR3 is TGTGCCATCAGTGAGGGAATCAGGGGGTCGGACTATGGCTACACCTTC. Its translation is CAISEGIRGSDYGYTF.